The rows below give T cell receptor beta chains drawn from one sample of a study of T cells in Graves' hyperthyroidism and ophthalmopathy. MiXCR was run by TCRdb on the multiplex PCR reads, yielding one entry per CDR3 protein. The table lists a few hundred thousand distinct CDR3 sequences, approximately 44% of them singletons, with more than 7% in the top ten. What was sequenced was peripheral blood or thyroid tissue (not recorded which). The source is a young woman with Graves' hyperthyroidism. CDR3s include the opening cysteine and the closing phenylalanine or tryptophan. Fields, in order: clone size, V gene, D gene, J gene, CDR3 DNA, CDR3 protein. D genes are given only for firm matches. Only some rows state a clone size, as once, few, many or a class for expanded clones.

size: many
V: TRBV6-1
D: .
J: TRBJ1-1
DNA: TGTGCCAGCAGTGAGTGGTTAGGTGTTCCCAACACTGAAGCTTTCTTT
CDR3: CASSEWLGVPNTEAFF

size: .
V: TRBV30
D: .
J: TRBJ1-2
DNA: TGTGCCTGGAGTCGAACACAGATTAACTATGGCTACACCTTC
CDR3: CAWSRTQINYGYTF

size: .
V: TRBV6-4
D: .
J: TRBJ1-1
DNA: TGTGCCAACAGTGTAGACGGGGATGAGAACACTGACGCTTTCTTT
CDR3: CANSVDGDENTDAFF

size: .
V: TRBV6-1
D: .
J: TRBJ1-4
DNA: TGTGCCAGCAGCTCCCAGGTCAATGAAAAACTGTTTTTT
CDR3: CASSSQVNEKLFF

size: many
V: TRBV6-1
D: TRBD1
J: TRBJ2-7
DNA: TGTGCCAGCAGTGGGACAGGGGCGAACGAGCAGTACTTC
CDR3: CASSGTGANEQYF

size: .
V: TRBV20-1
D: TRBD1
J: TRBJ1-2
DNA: TGCAGTGCCCGGGACAGGGCCTATGGCTACACCTTC
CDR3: CSARDRAYGYTF

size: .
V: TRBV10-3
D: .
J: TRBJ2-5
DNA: TGTGCCATCAGTTCCGACTCCAGGGGTGTCGAGACCCAGTACTTC
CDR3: CAISSDSRGVETQYF

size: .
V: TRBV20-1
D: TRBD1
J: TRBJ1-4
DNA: TGCAGTGCTTGGACAGGTCCCAATGAAAAACTGTTTTTT
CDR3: CSAWTGPNEKLFF

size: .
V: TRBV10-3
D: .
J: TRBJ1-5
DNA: TGTGCCATCAGTGAGTCGAAAGGTGGACAGTATAGCAATCAGCCCCAGCATTTT
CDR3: CAISESKGGQYSNQPQHF

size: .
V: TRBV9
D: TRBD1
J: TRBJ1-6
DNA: TGTGCCAGCAGCGCTCAAGGACAGGGAAGATCACCCCTCCACTTT
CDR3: CASSAQGQGRSPLHF

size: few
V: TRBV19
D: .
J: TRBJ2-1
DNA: TGTGCCAGTAGTAATAGGGCAGGGGCGTCGAATGAGCAGTTCTTC
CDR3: CASSNRAGASNEQFF

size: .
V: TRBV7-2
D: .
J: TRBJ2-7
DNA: TGTGCCAGCAGTGGACAGGACTATGGCTACACCTACGAGCAGTACTTC
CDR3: CASSGQDYGYTYEQYF

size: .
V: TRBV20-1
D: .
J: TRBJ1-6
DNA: TGCAGTGCCAAAGGCTTTGGGGGCGCGAAATTGGATTCACCCCTCCACTTT
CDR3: CSAKGFGGAKLDSPLHF

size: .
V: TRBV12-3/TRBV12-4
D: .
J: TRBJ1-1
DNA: TGTGCCAGCCGTAAGACTGAAGCTTTCTTT
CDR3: CASRKTEAFF

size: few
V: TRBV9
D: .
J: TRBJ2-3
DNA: TGTGCCAGCAGCGTAGGACAAACAGATACGCAGTATTTT
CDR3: CASSVGQTDTQYF

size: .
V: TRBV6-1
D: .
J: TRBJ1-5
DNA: TGTGCCAGTGGTGGGGGACGGGAGAATCAGCCCCAGCATTTT
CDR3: CASGGGRENQPQHF

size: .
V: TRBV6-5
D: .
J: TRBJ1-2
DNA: TGTGCCAGCAGTGCGGGACTAGCGGGAGTGTTC
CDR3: CASSAGLAGVF

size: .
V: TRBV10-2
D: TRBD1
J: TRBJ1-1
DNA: TGCGCCAGCAGTGAGTCGACATGGGGAGGGGGCGCGTGGGACACTGAAGCTTTCTTT
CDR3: CASSESTWGGGAWDTEAFF

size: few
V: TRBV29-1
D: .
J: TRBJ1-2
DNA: TGCAGAGAAGTAGGGGCTGGCTACACCTTC
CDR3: CREVGAGYTF

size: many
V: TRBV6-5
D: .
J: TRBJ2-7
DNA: TGTGCCAGCAGTGATAGCTGGGGCGGAATACCCTCCTACGAGCAGTACTTC
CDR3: CASSDSWGGIPSYEQYF

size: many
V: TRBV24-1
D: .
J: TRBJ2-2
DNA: TGTGCCACGGCCGGGTCCTCCCCGAACACCGGGGAGCTGTTTTTT
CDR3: CATAGSSPNTGELFF

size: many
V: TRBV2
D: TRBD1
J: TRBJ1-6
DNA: TGTGCCAGCAGCCCGGGGGGGACAGAGTTTACACCCCTCCACTTT
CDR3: CASSPGGTEFTPLHF

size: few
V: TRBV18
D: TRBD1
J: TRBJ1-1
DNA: TGTGCCAGCTCAGGAAGGACAGGGGTCACTGAAGCTTTCTTT
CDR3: CASSGRTGVTEAFF

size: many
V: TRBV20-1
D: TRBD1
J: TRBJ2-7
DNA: TGCAGTGCTAGCCTGGGACAGACCTACGAGCAGTACTTC
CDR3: CSASLGQTYEQYF

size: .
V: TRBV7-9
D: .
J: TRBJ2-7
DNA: TGTGCCAGCAGCTCAAGCTTTGTCGGGAGCTCCTACAATGAGCAGTACTTC
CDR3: CASSSSFVGSSYNEQYF

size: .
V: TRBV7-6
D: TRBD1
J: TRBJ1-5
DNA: TGTGCCAGCAGTTCAGGACAGGGGCAGCCCCAGCATTTT
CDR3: CASSSGQGQPQHF

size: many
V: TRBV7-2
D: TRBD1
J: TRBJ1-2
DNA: TGTGCCAGCAGCTCCGCGACAGGGGACGGCTACACCTTC
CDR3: CASSSATGDGYTF

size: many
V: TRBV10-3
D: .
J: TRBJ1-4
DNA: TGTGCCATCAGTGACTCGGGACGGGACTCGGATGAAAAACTGTTTTTT
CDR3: CAISDSGRDSDEKLFF

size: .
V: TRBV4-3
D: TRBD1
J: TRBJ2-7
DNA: TGCGCCAGCAGCCAAGAGGAGACAGGGGGGGCCTACGAGCAGTACTTC
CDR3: CASSQEETGGAYEQYF

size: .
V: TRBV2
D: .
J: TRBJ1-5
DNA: TGTGCCAGCAGTGAGGTTTGGGGGGCCGGACAGCCCCAGCATTTT
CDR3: CASSEVWGAGQPQHF

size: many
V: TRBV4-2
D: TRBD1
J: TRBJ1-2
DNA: TGTGCCAGCAGCGCAGGGGGTTATGGCTACACCTTC
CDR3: CASSAGGYGYTF

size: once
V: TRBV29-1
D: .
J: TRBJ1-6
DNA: TGCAGCCATCAGGGGAATAACTATAATTCACCCCTCCACTTT
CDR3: CSHQGNNYNSPLHF

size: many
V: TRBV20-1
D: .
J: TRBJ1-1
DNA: TGCAGTGCGTCCGGGACACTGAACACTGAAGCTTTCTTT
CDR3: CSASGTLNTEAFF

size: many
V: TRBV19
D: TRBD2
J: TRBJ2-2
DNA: TGTGCCAGTAGTTTGCGGACTAGCAGTGCCGGGGAGCTGTTTTTT
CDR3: CASSLRTSSAGELFF

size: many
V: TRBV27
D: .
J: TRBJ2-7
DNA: TGTGCCAGCAGATCTGGGGGTTTCGAGCAGTACTTC
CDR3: CASRSGGFEQYF

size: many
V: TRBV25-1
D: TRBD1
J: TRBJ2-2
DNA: TGTGCCAGCACTCTGACAGGGGGCGCTTACACCGGGGAGCTGTTTTTT
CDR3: CASTLTGGAYTGELFF

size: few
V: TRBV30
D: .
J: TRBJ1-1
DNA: TGTGCCTGGAATAAGGGCGTGTTGGGACCGAACACTGAAGCTTTCTTT
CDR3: CAWNKGVLGPNTEAFF

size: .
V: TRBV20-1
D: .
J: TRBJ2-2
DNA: TGCAGTGCTAGCACATTAGGCACAGACGGCGGGGAGCTGTTTTTT
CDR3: CSASTLGTDGGELFF

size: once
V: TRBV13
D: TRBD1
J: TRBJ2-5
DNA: TGTGCCAGCAGCCCCGGGACAGGGTCAAAGAAGGAGACCCAGTACTTC
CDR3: CASSPGTGSKKETQYF

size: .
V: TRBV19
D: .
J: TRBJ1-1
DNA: TGTGCCAGTAGTTTCCTCGGGACGAGCGCTGAAGCTTTCTTT
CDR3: CASSFLGTSAEAFF

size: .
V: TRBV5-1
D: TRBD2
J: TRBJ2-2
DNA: TGCGCCAGCAGCGGCGGACTAGCACCGAGGGAGCTGTTTTTT
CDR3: CASSGGLAPRELFF

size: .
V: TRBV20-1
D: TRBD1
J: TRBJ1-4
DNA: TGCAGTGCTAGGATCGGGACAGGGTCTGAAAAACTGTTTTTT
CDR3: CSARIGTGSEKLFF